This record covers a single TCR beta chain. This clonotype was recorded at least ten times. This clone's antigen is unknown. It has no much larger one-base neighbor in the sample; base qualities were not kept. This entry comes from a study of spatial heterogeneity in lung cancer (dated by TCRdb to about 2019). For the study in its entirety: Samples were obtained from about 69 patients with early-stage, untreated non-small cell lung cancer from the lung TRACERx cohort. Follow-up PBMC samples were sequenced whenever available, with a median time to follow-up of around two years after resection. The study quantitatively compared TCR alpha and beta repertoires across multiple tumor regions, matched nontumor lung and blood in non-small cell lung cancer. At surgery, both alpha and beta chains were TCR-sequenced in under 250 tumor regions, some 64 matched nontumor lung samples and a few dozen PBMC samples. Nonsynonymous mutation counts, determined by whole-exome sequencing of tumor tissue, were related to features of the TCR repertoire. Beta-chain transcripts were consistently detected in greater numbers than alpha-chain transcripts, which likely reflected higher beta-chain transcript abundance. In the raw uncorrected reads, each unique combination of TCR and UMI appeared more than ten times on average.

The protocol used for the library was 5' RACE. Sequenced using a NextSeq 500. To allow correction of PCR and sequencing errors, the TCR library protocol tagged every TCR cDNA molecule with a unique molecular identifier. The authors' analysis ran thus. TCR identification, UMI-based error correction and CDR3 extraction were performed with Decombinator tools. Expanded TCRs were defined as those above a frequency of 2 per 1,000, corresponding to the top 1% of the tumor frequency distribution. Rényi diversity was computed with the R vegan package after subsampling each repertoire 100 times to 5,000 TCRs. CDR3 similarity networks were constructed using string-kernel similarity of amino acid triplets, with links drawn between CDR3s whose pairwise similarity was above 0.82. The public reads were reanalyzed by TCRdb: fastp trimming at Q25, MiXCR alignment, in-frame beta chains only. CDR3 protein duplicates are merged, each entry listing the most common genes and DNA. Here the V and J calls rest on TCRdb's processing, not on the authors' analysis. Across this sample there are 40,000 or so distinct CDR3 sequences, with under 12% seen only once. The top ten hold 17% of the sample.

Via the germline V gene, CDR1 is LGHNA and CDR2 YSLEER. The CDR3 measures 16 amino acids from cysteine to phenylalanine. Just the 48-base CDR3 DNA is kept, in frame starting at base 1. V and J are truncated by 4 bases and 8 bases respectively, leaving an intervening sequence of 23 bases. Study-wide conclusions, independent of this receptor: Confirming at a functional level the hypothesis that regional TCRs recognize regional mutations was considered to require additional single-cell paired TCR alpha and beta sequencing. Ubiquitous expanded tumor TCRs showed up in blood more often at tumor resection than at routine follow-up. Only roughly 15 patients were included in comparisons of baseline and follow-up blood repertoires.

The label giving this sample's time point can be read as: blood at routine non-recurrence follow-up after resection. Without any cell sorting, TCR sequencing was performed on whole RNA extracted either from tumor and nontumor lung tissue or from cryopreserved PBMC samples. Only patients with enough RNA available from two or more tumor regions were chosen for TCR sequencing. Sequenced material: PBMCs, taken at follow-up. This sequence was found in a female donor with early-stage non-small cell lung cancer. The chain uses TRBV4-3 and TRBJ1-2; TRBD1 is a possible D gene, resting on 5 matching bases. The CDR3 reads CASSPGGLRQGGGYTF. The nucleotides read TGCGCCAGCAGCCCGGGGGGACTCCGGCAGGGTGGCGGCTACACCTTC.